One sample yielded the 26 T cell receptor beta chains listed below, sequenced in a study of Ad26.COV2.S vaccination and SARS-CoV-2 variants. Treatment in this sample: around 19 received Ad26.COV2.S at low or high dose, single or two shots; roughly five received placebo; per-sample allocation not given. Following the first vaccine or placebo injection, samples were taken on day 63. The method was immunoSEQ multiplex PCR; TCRdb's version includes in-frame clones alone and lacks a portion of them. This sample has over 450,000 clones; about 89% occur once, and the top ten carry 1.7%. Specimen: peripheral blood, collected in a trial of Ad26.COV2.S vaccine versus placebo. The receptor set was obtained from a person aged 18-65 years who received the Ad26.COV2.S COVID-19 vaccine or a placebo.

The genes are TRBV5-1 and TRBJ2-7; D is possibly TRBD1 (5 bases). Germline CDR1 reads SGHRS; CDR2 reads YFSETQ. Between the trimmed V and J ends, which lost 0 bases and 5 bases, there was a span of 15 bases. This CDR3 comprises 15 residues. CDR3 sequence: CASSLAWQGINEQYF. The CDR3, as DNA: TGCGCCAGCAGCTTGGCCTGGCAGGGAATCAACGAGCAGTACTTC.

The chain links TRBV30 to TRBJ2-1; 11 positions agree with TRBD2. The length of the CDR3 is 19 residues. Germline V gene lookup returns CDR1 GTSNPN and CDR2 SVGIG (reference sequence). The J segment lost 6 bases and the V segment lost 2 bases, leaving 18 bases of the junction unmatched. CDR3 amino acids: CAWSRKGRFVLAGGNEQFF. CDR3 nucleotide sequence: TGTGCCTGGAGTCGGAAGGGTCGTTTTGTGCTAGCGGGGGGCAATGAGCAGTTCTTC. Full variable domain (rest looked up from reference TRBV30 and TRBJ2-1): SQTIHQWPATLVQPVGSPLSLECTVEGTSNPNLYWYRQAAGRGLQLLFYSVGIGQISSEVPQNLSASRPQDRQFILSSKKLLLSDSGFYLCAWSRKGRFVLAGGNEQFFGPGTRLTVL.

The V gene is TRBV6-5, the J gene TRBJ1-6; a possible D gene is TRBD1 (5 bases). This CDR3 comprises 15 residues. Germline V gives CDR1 MNHEY, CDR2 SVGAGI. V gave up 6 bases and J gave up 6 bases, with 15 bases separating them. The CDR3 spells CASRSPGTSNSPLHF. Written as DNA, the CDR3 is TGTGCCAGCAGATCGCCCGGGACGTCTAATTCACCCCTCCACTTT.

This clone was picked up a small number of times. This rearrangement joins TRBV30 to TRBJ1-2; D not resolved. The CDR3 spans 12 residues. Germline V gene data show CDR1 as GTSNPN and CDR2 as SVGIG (reference sequence). Trimming removed 0 bases at V and 8 bases at J, with 10 bases between. The CDR3 nucleotides are TGTGCCTGGAGTGTACAGATAGGAGGCTACACCTTC. Amino acid sequence: CAWSVQIGGYTF.

This rearrangement joins TRBV7-9 to TRBJ2-7, with D hard to call. Trimming pared 5 bases from V and 5 bases from J, leaving 10 bases between. The CDR3 is 12 residues long. The V gene's germline CDR1 is SEHNR and CDR2 FQNEAQ (reference sequence). CDR3 loop: CASSPVVDEQYF. In DNA form, the CDR3 reads TGTGCCAGCAGCCCGGTCGTTGACGAGCAGTACTTC.

The chain uses TRBV30 and TRBJ1-5; D is uncertain. V lost 1 base and J lost 7, with 11 bases in between. Germline CDR1 GTSNPN, CDR2 SVGIG (reference sequence). This CDR3 is 13 amino acids long. In DNA form, the CDR3 reads TGTGCCTGGAGTGGCGGAGCGGGACAGCCCCAGCATTTT. It yields the protein CAWSGGAGQPQHF.

V and J are TRBV19 and TRBJ2-5, with TRBD2 matching 14 bases. The CDR3 spans 16 residues. In germline, CDR1 is LNHDA, CDR2 SQIVND (reference sequence). Trimming cost V 4 bases and J 7 bases; bases outside gene matches: 8. CDR3 sequence: CASSKGLAGGKGTQYF. CDR3 coding DNA: TGTGCCAGTAGTAAAGGACTAGCGGGAGGCAAGGGGACCCAGTACTTC. The variable domain in full, completed from reference TRBV19 and TRBJ2-5, reads DGGITQSPKYLFRKEGQNVTLSCEQNLNHDAMYWYRQDPGQGLRLIYYSQIVNDFQKGDIAEGYSVSREKKESFPLTVTSAQKNPTAFYLCASSKGLAGGKGTQYFGPGTRLLVL.

The chain has TRBV19 and TRBJ2-7, with TRBD2 as a possible D gene (6 bases). The CDR3 totals 16 residues. Germline CDR1 and CDR2: LNHDA and SQIVND (reference sequence). V was trimmed by 3 bases and J by 2 bases, leaving 17 bases between them. CDR3 bases: TGTGCCAGTAGTATCTCGGGGGAGCTTGTCACCTACGAGCAGTACTTC. Encoded protein: CASSISGELVTYEQYF.

The chain recombines TRBV12-5 with TRBJ1-1; D may be TRBD1 (5 bases). Germline values: CDR1 LGHNT, CDR2 FRNRAP. V dropped 3 bases and J dropped 1 base, with 6 bases sitting between them. The CDR3 has 13 amino acids. CDR3 residues: CASGLQENTEAFF. For the CDR3, the DNA is TGTGCTAGTGGTTTACAGGAGAACACTGAAGCTTTCTTT.

V usage is TRBV7-2 and J usage is TRBJ1-2; D gene ambiguous. In germline, CDR1 is SGHTA, CDR2 FQGNSA. The V end was cut by 1 base, the J end by 2 bases, with 5 bases between. CDR3 size: 13 residues. This CDR3 reads CASSLDINYGYTF. The CDR3 bases are TGTGCCAGCAGCTTAGACATCAACTATGGCTACACCTTC.

The chain combines TRBV6-1 with TRBJ2-2; D remains unclear. The CDR3 sequence is 15 residues long. Trimming took 2 bases from V and 14 from J, leaving 21 bases between them. Germline CDR1 MNHNS, CDR2 SASEGT. The CDR3 DNA sequence: TGTGCCAGCAGTGAAATGGCGGTCGCCTGGTTGCGACTGTTTTTT. It encodes CASSEMAVAWLRLFF.

CDR3 nucleotides: TGTGCCAGCTCACCACAATGGGATCAAGAGACCCAGTACTTC. It translates to CASSPQWDQETQYF. The V call is TRBV18, the J call TRBJ2-5; unclear D gene. This CDR3 contains 14 residues. Looked up from germline, CDR1 is KGHSH and CDR2 is LQKENI. Trimming removed 1 base at V and 2 bases at J, with 8 bases between.

This rearrangement joins TRBV6-2 or TRBV6-3 to TRBJ1-2, with 9 nucleotides matching TRBD1. Looked up from germline, CDR1 is MNHEY and CDR2 is SVGEGT. V dropped 6 bases and J dropped 7; count of bases not matched to a gene: 9. CDR3 length: 14 amino acids. The CDR3 nucleotides read TGTGCCAGCAGCCGTACTGGGACAGGGCTTGGCTACACCTTC. This gives the protein CASSRTGTGLGYTF.

The rearrangement joins TRBV18 to TRBJ1-2, with a tentative D call TRBD1 (5 bases). Trimming stripped 5 bases from V and 6 bases from J, with 16 bases between. The germline CDR1 and CDR2 sequences are KGHSH and LQKENI. This CDR3 contains 14 residues. The DNA of the CDR3 is TGTGCCAGCTCAGGTCAAGGGGAGGCGGATGGCTACACCTTC. Translating gives CASSGQGEADGYTF.

This sequence joins TRBV19 and TRBJ1-6; possibly TRBD1 for D (5 bases). CDR3 size: 15 residues. The V end lost 3 bases, the J end lost 7 bases, and 13 bases lay between the germline ends. Germline-derived CDR1 and CDR2 are LNHDA and SQIVND (reference sequence). The CDR3, as DNA: TGTGCCAGTAGTATTGATCCGGGGGGAAATTCACCCCTCCACTTT. Amino acid sequence: CASSIDPGGNSPLHF.

The gene calls are TRBV28 and TRBJ1-6; D possibly corresponds to TRBD1 (6 bases). Germline lookup yields CDR1 MDHEN and CDR2 SYDVKM. The CDR3 runs 15 residues. V dropped 5 bases and J dropped 9 bases, with 17 bases sitting between them. The CDR3 DNA sequence: TGTGCCAGCAGTCGGACAGAGCTTTTAACTTCACCCCTCCACTTT. Amino acids: CASSRTELLTSPLHF.

CDR3 amino acids: CASSVSGQGIEQYF. In nucleotides, the CDR3 is TGTGCCAGCAGCGTTTCGGGACAGGGCATCGAGCAGTACTTC. This chain links TRBV7-9 with TRBJ2-7, with 9 bases identical to TRBD1. CDR3 length equals 14 residues. In germline, CDR1 is SEHNR, CDR2 FQNEAQ (reference sequence). The V segment lost 5 bases and the J segment 6 bases; nucleotides outside the gene matches: 8.

This clone was counted a single time. This chain connects TRBV11-2 to TRBJ1-1, with D tentatively TRBD1 (5 bases). Germline CDR1 is SGHAT and CDR2 is FQNNGV. Between the trimmed V and J ends, which lost 1 base and 3 bases, there was a span of 12 bases. This CDR3 contains 15 residues. The CDR3 protein is CASSLGGGVYTEAFF. As DNA, the CDR3 is TGTGCCAGCAGCTTAGGGGGCGGGGTGTACACTGAAGCTTTCTTT.

The gene calls are TRBV2 and TRBJ2-7, with 7 positions matching TRBD1. V was clipped by 6 bases and J by 3 bases; unmatched bases: 11. The germline V gene encodes CDR1 SNHLY and CDR2 FYNNEI. The CDR3 runs 15 residues. The CDR3 DNA is TGTGCCAGCAGGGTGACAGGGAATCCTCTCTACGAGCAGTACTTC. As protein: CASRVTGNPLYEQYF.

The chain is built from TRBV5-1 and TRBJ2-5, with D possibly TRBD1 on 6 matching bases. There are 15 residues in the CDR3. Germline V lookup: CDR1 SGHRS, CDR2 YFSETQ. V lost 4 bases and J lost 2, with 15 bases in between. Here the CDR3 DNA reads TGCGCCAGCAGCCAGGGGAGCGGAGATCAAGAGACCCAGTACTTC. This translates into CASSQGSGDQETQYF. The full variable domain, its missing parts supplied by reference TRBV5-1 and TRBJ2-5, is KAGVTQTPRYLIKTRGQQVTLSCSPISGHRSVSWYQQTPGQGLQFLFEYFSETQRNKGNFPGRFSGRQFSNSRSEMNVSTLELGDSALYLCASSQGSGDQETQYFGPGTRLLVL.

The V call is TRBV19, the J call TRBJ2-1, with D possibly TRBD1 on 5 matching bases. The germline V gene encodes CDR1 LNHDA and CDR2 SQIVND (reference sequence). The CDR3 spans 15 residues. Trimming removed 4 bases from V and 2 bases from J, with 12 bases in between. The CDR3 sequence: CASSRGHAAYNEQFF. In DNA, the CDR3 is TGTGCCAGTAGTAGAGGACATGCAGCCTACAATGAGCAGTTCTTC.

V and J are TRBV5-6 and TRBJ1-2, with D unclear. Germline V gene sequence: CDR1 SGHDT, CDR2 YYEEEE. The CDR3 sequence is 14 residues long. Between the trimmed V and J ends, which lost 2 bases and 8 bases, there was a span of 16 bases. CDR3: CASSFSVAGGGYTF. In nucleotides, the CDR3 is TGTGCCAGCAGCTTTAGCGTGGCAGGAGGCGGCTACACCTTC.

This sequence joins TRBV24-1 and TRBJ1-4; no clear D gene. V lost 0 bases to trimming and J lost 4 bases, with 11 bases between them. Germline V CDR1 and CDR2: KGHDR, SFDVKD. The CDR3 is 16 amino acids. This chain's CDR3 is CATSDLPQEDNEKLFF. Here the CDR3 DNA reads TGTGCCACCAGTGATTTGCCCCAGGAGGATAATGAAAAACTGTTTTTT.

V usage is TRBV27 and J usage is TRBJ1-1; D is undetermined. The V gene's germline CDR1 is MNHEY and CDR2 SMNVEV (reference sequence). Deletions cut 3 bases from V and 2 bases from J, with 16 bases between. The length of the CDR3 is 16 residues. CDR3 DNA: TGTGCCAGCAGTTTTCGTCCTTATCCGATAAACACTGAAGCTTTCTTT. Translating gives CASSFRPYPINTEAFF.

This clone was seen only a few times. The V call is TRBV30, the J call TRBJ1-5, with D possibly matching TRBD1 (5 bases). Germline values: CDR1 GTSNPN, CDR2 SVGIG (reference sequence). The germline V and J ends were trimmed by 1 base and 4 bases, with 14 bases remaining between them. The CDR3 loop spans 15 amino acids. CDR3 protein: CAWSAGQGGNQPQHF. The CDR3 DNA reads as TGTGCCTGGAGTGCAGGGCAGGGTGGGAATCAGCCCCAGCATTTT.

Concerning this clone itself: A read error may produce the germline difference seen at one junction end. V is TRBV6-1 and J is TRBJ1-6, with 10 bases identical to TRBD1. From germline, CDR1 is MNHNS and CDR2 SASEGT. This CDR3 contains 16 residues. CDR3 residues: CASSKAPGTGALPLHF. DNA for the CDR3: TGTGCCAGCAGTAAAGCCCCCGGGACAGGGGCTTTACCCCTCCACTTT.